This T cell receptor beta chain was identified in a study of blood T cells in healthy people across ages. Germline V lookup: CDR1 MNHEY, CDR2 SVGEGT. The CDR3 length is 14 residues. Trimming cost V 7 bases and J 2 bases, with 12 bases left between them. Drawing of peripheral blood yielded about 10 milliliters from each donor. Every sample yielded at least 6.5 million isolated PBMCs. Sample-barcoded 5' priming and a J-beta primer mix drove a second PCR of 7 to 11 cycles. Each cDNA molecule carried a tag from a template-switch adaptor that contained 12 random nucleotides. TCRdb reprocessed the 5' RACE reads via MiXCR and lists one record per CDR3 protein. The sample records nearly 800,000 distinct CDR3 sequences, roughly 25% being singletons. This clonotype was detected only a few times. Its antigen is not known. General study points: For the donors, CMV status was unknown and possibly confounded expanded clonotype changes.

The same specimen was also included in a second study, on T cells of mothers and their children.

Sequenced material: blood. This clonotype originated in a boy between 10 and 17 years old in good health. The V and J genes are TRBV6-2 or TRBV6-3 and TRBJ1-5; D not resolved. The CDR3 here is CASKTDGRNQPQHF. CDR3 sequence (DNA): TGTGCCAGCAAAACAGACGGACGCAATCAGCCCCAGCATTTT.